The clone carrying this TCR beta chain has just a few counts. The target antigen is unknown. Each CDR3 protein is one row after TCRdb ran MiXCR on the multiplex PCR reads. The sample contains approximately 300,000 distinct CDR3 sequences, about 30% of which appear only once. Breast cancer patients provided tissue from their axillary draining lymph nodes. This entry is derived from a study of breast tumors, draining lymph nodes, adjacent tissues. The study's findings and limits: Luminal-like breast cancer showed significantly higher tumor–nontumor repertoire similarity than basal-like. Tumors had less TCR diversity than lymph nodes, more than nontumor tissue. Tumor T cell lymph node origin was a supported hypothesis, not proven.

V was trimmed by 8 bases and J by 8 bases, leaving 12 bases between them. This CDR3 comprises 11 residues. This receptor was identified in a female donor with breast cancer. Some clones in this sample may be carry-over from other donors' samples. The rearrangement uses TRBV12-3 or TRBV12-4 and TRBJ1-1; D perhaps matches TRBD1 (5 bases). The sequencing input was axillary lymph node tissue. CDR3 sequence: CASQQVGEAFF. The CDR3 DNA follows: TGTGCCAGCCAACAGGTCGGGGAAGCTTTCTTT.